The subject of this entry is one T cell receptor beta chain. The antigen remains undetermined. This sample was included in a study of T cell responses to AZD1222 COVID-19 vaccine. Method: immunoSEQ multiplex PCR; TCRdb's copy keeps in-frame clones and lacks some. The data hold over 120,000 clones, with 80% to 95% observed a single time. Study-level findings and limits: Among spike-specific TCRs, nearly half reportedly target unmutated variant regions. Baseline seropositivity characterized only a handful of AZD1222 recipients. Donors, mostly white British, included more females; clonal diversity was possibly underestimated.

V lost 0 bases, J lost 0 bases, and 6 bases lay in between. Germline CDR1 and CDR2: SGHAT and FQNNGV. CDR3 length: 16 residues. The specimen comprised peripheral blood, sampled on day 0 of AZD1222 vaccination. V usage is TRBV11-2 and J usage is TRBJ2-6; unclear D gene. This TCR was recovered from an adult in good health. The CDR3 region has the DNA TGTGCCAGCAGCTTAGAGGGGTTCTCTGGGGCCAACGTCCTGACTTTC. Protein product: CASSLEGFSGANVLTF.